Detailed here is one T cell receptor beta chain. The data originate from a study of T cells in Graves' hyperthyroidism and ophthalmopathy. Amplification targeted TCR beta CDR3 regions from RNA transcripts. Using the HTBI primer set, a first-round RT-PCR was run on the TCR CDR3. TCRdb re-derived calls from the multiplex PCR reads in MiXCR, one entry per CDR3 protein. The sample has around 250,000 distinct CDR3 sequences, roughly 15% seen once. The CDR3 sequence is 16 residues long. Germline CDR1 and CDR2: SEHNR and FQNEAQ (reference sequence). V was trimmed by 5 bases and J by 0 bases, leaving 13 bases between them.

The chain carries TRBV7-9 and TRBJ1-4; D may be TRBD1 (6 bases). The source is a woman aged 40 to 50 with Graves' hyperthyroidism that later progressed to Graves' ophthalmopathy. The source material was blood. The CDR3 protein is CASSRDTVATNEKLFF. The DNA of the CDR3 is TGTGCCAGCAGCCGGGACACCGTCGCAACTAATGAAAAACTGTTTTTT.